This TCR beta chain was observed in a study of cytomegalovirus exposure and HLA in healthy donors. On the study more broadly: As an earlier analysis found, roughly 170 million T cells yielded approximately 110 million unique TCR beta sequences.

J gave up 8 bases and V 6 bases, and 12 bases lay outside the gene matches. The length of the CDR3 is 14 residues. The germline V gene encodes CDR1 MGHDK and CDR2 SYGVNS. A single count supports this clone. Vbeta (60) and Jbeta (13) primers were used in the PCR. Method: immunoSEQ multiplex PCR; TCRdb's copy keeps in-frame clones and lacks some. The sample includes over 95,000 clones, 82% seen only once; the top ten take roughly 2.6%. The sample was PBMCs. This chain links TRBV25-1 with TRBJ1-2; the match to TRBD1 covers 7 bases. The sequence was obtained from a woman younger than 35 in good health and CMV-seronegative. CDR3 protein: CASSSLRQGLGYTF. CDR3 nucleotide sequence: TGTGCCAGCAGCTCCCTCCGACAGGGATTGGGCTACACCTTC.